The 10 T cell receptor beta chains presented below share a single source sample, sequenced in a study of blood T cell repertoires in COVID-19. TCRdb keeps only in-frame clones here, not all; method: immunoSEQ multiplex PCR. The sample contains about half a million clones, over 75% of which appear only once. The sequenced material came from peripheral blood. The receptors here all came from a human donor in a cohort sampled during active COVID-19.

The CDR3 DNA reads TGTGCCAGTAGTGCCCAGGGAAACCTTAACTATGGCTACACCTTC. Amino acids: CASSAQGNLNYGYTF. The V gene is TRBV19, the J gene TRBJ1-2, with D possibly being TRBD1 (5 bases). V dropped 5 bases and J dropped 1 base, with 14 bases sitting between them. The CDR3 length is 15 residues. The germline gives CDR1 LNHDA, CDR2 SQIVND (reference sequence).

The chain recombines TRBV4-3 with TRBJ1-1; possibly TRBD1 for D (5 bases). The ends were cut back, 0 bases at V and 7 bases at J, with 12 bases in the middle. Germline V lookup: CDR1 LGHNA, CDR2 YSLEER. The length of the CDR3 is 14 residues. The CDR3 nucleotides are TGCGCCAGCAGCCAAGAAGGAGGGGATGATGAAGCTTTCTTT. Amino acids: CASSQEGGDDEAFF.

The gene calls are TRBV9 and TRBJ1-2, with D tentatively TRBD1 (6 bases). Trimming removed 7 bases from V and 4 bases from J, with 23 bases in between. Germline V gene lookup returns CDR1 SGDLS and CDR2 YYNGEE. This CDR3 is built from 16 residues. The CDR3 region is CASSDVPRGISYGYTF. CDR3 DNA: TGTGCCAGCTCCGACGTTCCGAGGGGGATAAGCTATGGCTACACCTTC.

As DNA, the CDR3 is TGTGCCAGCAGTCCCTTGGCAGGGACCCAGTACTTC. Residues: CASSPLAGTQYF. The genes are TRBV12-3 or TRBV12-4 and TRBJ2-5; D ambiguous. The CDR3 has 12 residues. The germline V and J ends were trimmed by 5 bases and 7 bases, with 11 bases remaining between them.

The chain links TRBV25-1 to TRBJ1-2, with TRBD1 identical over 10 bases. The V segment lost 4 bases and the J segment 5 bases; nucleotides outside the gene matches: 4. The CDR3 length is 14 residues. Germline CDR1 is MGHDK and CDR2 is SYGVNS. The CDR3 region is CASSGAGQGYGYTF. As DNA, the CDR3 is TGTGCCAGCAGTGGGGCGGGACAGGGGTATGGCTACACCTTC.

This clone was recorded a few times. CDR3 coding DNA: TGTGCCAGCTCACTAGGACAGGGGGCGGTGTACGAGCAGTACTTC. It codes for CASSLGQGAVYEQYF. The chain links TRBV18 to TRBJ2-7, with 11 bases identical to TRBD1. This CDR3 has 15 residues. Germline-derived CDR1 and CDR2 are KGHSH and LQKENI. The ends lost 4 bases at V and 4 bases at J; junction bases unmatched: 6.

The V call is TRBV28, the J call TRBJ2-1; a weak D match, TRBD2 (5 bases). CDR1 and CDR2 from the germline V gene are MDHEN and SYDVKM. Trimming took off 3 bases at V and 7 bases at J, with 13 bases between the two ends. This CDR3 has 14 residues. CDR3 in amino acids: CASSFQEDWNEQFF. The CDR3 region has the DNA TGTGCCAGCAGTTTTCAGGAGGATTGGAATGAGCAGTTCTTC.

The rearrangement joins TRBV28 to TRBJ1-5; weak D call: TRBD1 (5 bases). CDR1 is MDHEN and CDR2 is SYDVKM in the germline V gene. Trimming removed 3 bases at V and 6 bases at J, with 12 bases between. The CDR3 is made up of 14 amino acids. CDR3 DNA: TGTGCCAGCAGTTTGGGCGGGGGTACTCAGCCCCAGCATTTT. Protein: CASSLGGGTQPQHF.

This sequence joins TRBV6-5 and TRBJ2-7; TRBD1 matches 11 bases. Germline V gene lookup returns CDR1 MNHEY and CDR2 SVGAGI. This CDR3 comprises 14 residues. Trimming at V came to 6 bases and at J to 2 bases, leaving 3 bases not matched to a gene. Here the CDR3 DNA reads TGTGCCAGCAGGGGACAGGGGGGAACCTACGAGCAGTACTTC. This encodes CASRGQGGTYEQYF.

This chain links TRBV25-1 with TRBJ2-3, with 9 bases lining up with TRBD2. V was clipped by 1 base and J by 6 bases; unmatched bases: 2. The CDR3 contains 14 residues. CDR1 is MGHDK and CDR2 is SYGVNS in the germline V gene. CDR3 sequence: CASSEFAGGDTQYF. CDR3 DNA: TGTGCCAGCAGTGAATTTGCGGGAGGGGATACGCAGTATTTT.